Listed below are T cell receptor beta chains from one sample, sequenced in a study of T cell responses to AZD1222 COVID-19 vaccine. Using immunoSEQ multiplex PCR, the repertoire was profiled, and TCRdb retains in-frame clones only, with some absent. The data contain 57,000 or so clones, around 82% of them singletons. The material was peripheral blood, obtained 28 days after the second AZD1222 dose. Every receptor here comes from an adult who received the AZD1222 COVID-19 vaccine. Each CDR3 is given with its conserved first and last residue. Each record gives: clone size, J gene, V gene, D gene, CDR3 DNA, CDR3 protein. The D gene is left open where the match is weak. Clone size is stated in some rows and not others, as once, few, many or a class when expanded.

clone_size: once; j_call: TRBJ2-7; v_call: TRBV27; d_call: TRBD2; cdr3_nt: TGTGCCAGCAGTCTTTTAGCGGGCGGTGGTGGCGAGCAGTACTTC; cdr3_aa: CASSLLAGGGGEQYF
clone_size: .; j_call: TRBJ2-1; v_call: TRBV5-1; d_call: TRBD2; cdr3_nt: TGCGCCAGCAGCTTCGCTCCCACTAGCGACTCCTACAATGAGCAGTTCTTC; cdr3_aa: CASSFAPTSDSYNEQFF
clone_size: .; j_call: TRBJ1-2; v_call: TRBV28; d_call: .; cdr3_nt: TGTGCCAGCAAGGGAGAAGGGACACCCTATGGCTACACCTTC; cdr3_aa: CASKGEGTPYGYTF
clone_size: few; j_call: TRBJ1-5; v_call: TRBV18; d_call: TRBD1; cdr3_nt: TGTGCCAGCTCACCACGGACAGGGGGCAATCAGCCCCAGCATTTT; cdr3_aa: CASSPRTGGNQPQHF
clone_size: .; j_call: TRBJ2-3; v_call: TRBV14; d_call: .; cdr3_nt: TGTGCCAGCAGCCAATACTTCCGCACAGATACGCAGTATTTT; cdr3_aa: CASSQYFRTDTQYF
clone_size: .; j_call: TRBJ2-3; v_call: TRBV19; d_call: TRBD2; cdr3_nt: TGTGCCAGTAGTATAGGCGGGAGCGCAGATACGCAGTATTTT; cdr3_aa: CASSIGGSADTQYF
clone_size: .; j_call: TRBJ1-5; v_call: TRBV2; d_call: .; cdr3_nt: TGTGCCAGCAGTGGGGATCAGCCCCAGCATTTT; cdr3_aa: CASSGDQPQHF
clone_size: few; j_call: TRBJ1-2; v_call: TRBV5-1; d_call: TRBD1; cdr3_nt: TGCGCCAGCAGCTGGGGACAGGGTGATGGCTACACCTTC; cdr3_aa: CASSWGQGDGYTF
clone_size: .; j_call: TRBJ2-5; v_call: TRBV7-8; d_call: TRBD2; cdr3_nt: TGTGCCAGCAGCTCGCTAGCGGGAGGGCCGGAGACCCAGTACTTC; cdr3_aa: CASSSLAGGPETQYF
clone_size: .; j_call: TRBJ1-2; v_call: TRBV7-9; d_call: .; cdr3_nt: TGTGCCAGCAGCTCCGGGAGGTATGGCTACACCTTC; cdr3_aa: CASSSGRYGYTF